The source of this T cell receptor (beta chain) is a study of blood T cell repertoires in COVID-19. Produced via immunoSEQ multiplex PCR; TCRdb's table is partial and in-frame only. The sample lists tens of thousands of clones, over 75% occurring once. CDR3 length equals 13 residues. V lost 0 bases and J lost 7, with 10 bases in between. Germline V lookup: CDR1 SGHNT, CDR2 YYREEE (reference sequence). A few counts support this clone. Sequenced: peripheral blood. The TCR sequence derives from a man in his 70s with active COVID-19. The gene calls are TRBV5-4 and TRBJ1-2, with a tentative D call TRBD1 (5 bases). The CDR3 nucleotides read TGTGCCAGCAGCTTGGACAGGAGGGTTGGCTACACCTTC. Translated, it gives CASSLDRRVGYTF.